These 27 T cell receptor beta chains came from one sample sequenced in a study of post-analysis software for immune sequencing data. Study conclusions and caveats: Five or six TRBV segments (TRBV5-6, TRBV5-1 and TRBV20-1 among them) occurred more frequently in patients than in controls.

Unique molecular identifiers featured in each of the TCR beta cDNA libraries. Via MiXCR, TCRdb re-called the PCR reads, giving one row per CDR3 protein. The data contain more than 500,000 distinct CDR3 sequences, roughly 34% of them singletons. For these receptors, no antigen is known. The sample comprised blood. These receptors were collected from a girl aged 2-17 years with multiple sclerosis.

The chain employs TRBV14 and TRBJ1-1; 9 bases line up with TRBD1. The V segment lost 0 bases and the J segment 3 bases; nucleotides outside the gene matches: 5. Germline CDR1 and CDR2: SGHDN and FVKESK. CDR3 length: 16 amino acids. The CDR3: CASSQETGGWYTEAFF. As DNA, the CDR3 is TGTGCCAGCAGCCAAGAGACAGGGGGGTGGTACACTGAAGCTTTCTTT.

The chain has TRBV4-1 and TRBJ2-6; D possibly corresponds to TRBD2 (7 bases). The V gene's germline CDR1 is MGHRA and CDR2 YSYEKL. CDR3 length: 17 residues. V was clipped by 4 bases and J by 3 bases, with 16 bases between them. The CDR3 coding sequence is TGCGCCAGCAGCCCCGCGGGGAGGGGGTATGGGGCCAACGTCCTGACTTTC. Amino acid sequence: CASSPAGRGYGANVLTF.

The CDR3: CASSLDRGDTIYF. The CDR3, as DNA: TGCGCCAGCAGCTTGGACAGGGGAGACACCATATATTTT. This chain connects TRBV5-1 to TRBJ1-3; TRBD1 agrees at 7 bases. V was clipped by 0 bases and J by 8 bases; unmatched bases: 2. From germline, CDR1 is SGHRS and CDR2 YFSETQ. The CDR3 covers 13 residues.

V usage is TRBV20-1 and J usage is TRBJ2-7; the match to TRBD2 covers 8 bases. J gave up 0 bases and V 5 bases, and 3 bases lay outside the gene matches. Germline V CDR1 and CDR2: DFQATT, SNEGSKA (reference sequence). This CDR3 is built from 13 residues. CDR3 residues: CSAYRGGSYEQYF. The CDR3 bases are TGCAGTGCTTACCGGGGGGGCTCCTACGAGCAGTACTTC.

The chain recombines TRBV6-6 with TRBJ1-1; 7 bases align to TRBD1. Germline loops: CDR1 MNHNY, CDR2 SVGAGI (reference sequence). The CDR3 spans 14 residues. The V segment lost 2 bases and the J segment 1 base; nucleotides outside the gene matches: 1. DNA of the CDR3: TGTGCCAGCAGTTACAACAGGGGGAACACTGAAGCTTTCTTT. This encodes CASSYNRGNTEAFF.

This clonotype has only a few counts. The rearrangement joins TRBV18 to TRBJ2-1, with D perhaps matching TRBD1 (5 bases). Trimming took off 2 bases at V and 3 bases at J, with 11 bases between the two ends. The CDR3 spans 15 residues. CDR1 is KGHSH and CDR2 is LQKENI in the germline V gene. The chain's CDR3 is CASSPGARNYNEQFF. The CDR3, as DNA: TGTGCCAGCTCACCAGGGGCCCGTAACTACAATGAGCAGTTCTTC.

This clonotype was seen a handful of times. The chain carries TRBV5-1 and TRBJ1-1, with D uncertain. The CDR3 is 14 residues long. V lost 1 base, J lost 1 base, and 8 bases lay in between. Germline CDR1 is SGHRS and CDR2 is YFSETQ. The CDR3 DNA is TGCGCCAGCAGCTTGTCGGCAGAGAACACTGAAGCTTTCTTT. Residues: CASSLSAENTEAFF.

The CDR3 loop reads CASSQYMDKTNEQFF. The CDR3 nucleotides read TGTGCCAGCAGCCAATATATGGACAAAACCAATGAGCAGTTCTTC. The chain is built from TRBV3-1 and TRBJ2-1; the D gene is possibly TRBD1 (5 bases). From germline, CDR1 is LGHDT and CDR2 YNNKEL (reference sequence). V was pared by 2 bases and J by 6 bases, with 14 bases between. The length of the CDR3 is 15 residues.

About this clonotype: This may be a read error, as it is one base from a much larger clone. This chain connects TRBV12-3 or TRBV12-4 to TRBJ2-3; 7 bases are a match to TRBD2. The CDR3 has 15 residues. The CDR3 sequence: CASSLGGGGTDAQYF. Written as DNA, the CDR3 is TGTGCCAGCAGTTTAGGCGGGGGAGGCACAGATGCGCAGTATTTT.

This clonotype was seen a handful of times. The chain couples TRBV12-3 or TRBV12-4 to TRBJ2-5; TRBD1 matches 12 bases. This CDR3 is built from 16 residues. Trimming at V came to 5 bases and at J to 5 bases, leaving 9 bases not matched to a gene. DNA for the CDR3: TGTGCCAGCAGTCCCGGGACAGGGGGCGTCGCGGAGACCCAGTACTTC. Its protein product is CASSPGTGGVAETQYF.

The V gene is TRBV28, the J gene TRBJ1-4, with no clear D. From germline, CDR1 is MDHEN and CDR2 SYDVKM. The V gene lost 5 bases and the J gene lost 8 bases, with 15 bases spanning the gap. The CDR3 loop spans 14 amino acids. The CDR3 nucleotides read TGTGCCAGCAGTCTCAGCCCAGAAGAAGAAAAACTGTTTTTT. Protein sequence: CASSLSPEEEKLFF.

This clonotype was detected a few times. The chain carries TRBV4-2 and TRBJ2-5, with 8 bases fitting TRBD1. CDR3 length: 15 amino acids. V lost 5 bases, J lost 1 base, and 6 bases stayed unmatched. CDR1 is LGHNA and CDR2 is YNFKEQ in the germline V gene. CDR3 region: CASSYSGGSQETQYF. The DNA of the CDR3 is TGTGCCAGCAGCTATTCAGGGGGCAGCCAAGAGACCCAGTACTTC.

V gene TRBV28 combines with J gene TRBJ2-7; D is unresolved. V was shortened by 4 bases and J by 1 base, with 8 bases between the two germline ends. Germline CDR1 is MDHEN and CDR2 is SYDVKM. CDR3 length equals 13 residues. The CDR3 coding sequence is TGTGCCAGCAGTTCCCCCAGATCCTACGAGCAGTACTTC. This sequence encodes CASSSPRSYEQYF.

This sequence joins TRBV20-1 and TRBJ2-5, with 8 bases identical to TRBD1. V trimming: 6 bases; J trimming: 3 bases; junction bases outside the gene matches: 6. This CDR3 is 13 amino acids long. Germline V gene lookup returns CDR1 DFQATT and CDR2 SNEGSKA (reference sequence). The CDR3 region is CSADGTGKETQYF. Written as DNA, the CDR3 is TGCAGTGCCGATGGGACAGGCAAAGAGACCCAGTACTTC.

The chain recombines TRBV5-6 with TRBJ2-1; TRBD2 aligns across 12 bases. V was clipped by 4 bases and J by 5 bases; unmatched bases: 7. Germline CDR1 reads SGHDT; CDR2 reads YYEEEE. This CDR3 has 16 amino acids. CDR3 in DNA: TGTGCCAGCAGCGGCGCGGGACTAGCGGGTCACAATGAGCAGTTCTTC. Amino acids: CASSGAGLAGHNEQFF.

This clonotype was observed a few times. The genes are TRBV20-1 and TRBJ2-3; D remains ambiguous. V lost 0 bases and J 5 bases, leaving 15 bases between the germline ends. The CDR3 sequence is 15 residues long. Germline assignment: CDR1 DFQATT and CDR2 SNEGSKA (reference sequence). CDR3 in DNA: TGCAGTGCTAGAGATGGAATTAGGACGATAGATACGCAGTATTTT. Translation gives CSARDGIRTIDTQYF.

This chain uses TRBV7-3 with TRBJ2-2; a possible D gene is TRBD1 (5 bases). Per the germline V gene, CDR1 is SGHTA and CDR2 is FQGTGA. The CDR3 loop spans 15 amino acids. Trimming cost V 9 bases and J 4 bases, with 18 bases left between them. The CDR3, as DNA: TGTGCCAGTAGCACGAGACAGTTAGGCACCGGGGAGCTGTTTTTT. Amino acids: CASSTRQLGTGELFF. The variable domain in full, completed from reference TRBV7-3 and TRBJ2-2, reads GAGVSQTPSNKVTEKGKYVELRCDPISGHTALYWYRQSLGQGPEFLIYFQGTGAADDSGLPNDRFFAVRPEGSVSTLKIQRTERGDSAVYLCASSTRQLGTGELFFGEGSRLTVL.

This clonotype has more than one count but fewer than ten. The V call is TRBV5-6, the J call TRBJ2-4, with D possibly TRBD1 on 6 matching bases. The DNA end lines up better with TRBJ2-7; the J call may be wrong. The CDR3 runs 12 residues. CDR1 and CDR2 (germline): SGHDT, YYEEEE. Written as DNA, the CDR3 is TGTGCCAGCAGCGACGGGACAACCGAGCAGTACTTC. The encoded protein is CASSDGTTEQYF.

This chain connects TRBV6-1 to TRBJ2-4, with D maybe TRBD1 (5 bases). Trimming took 2 bases from V and 5 from J, leaving 16 bases between them. The CDR3 is 16 residues long. CDR1 is MNHNS and CDR2 is SASEGT in the germline V gene. The CDR3 is CASSELSRPGQNIQYF. DNA of the CDR3: TGTGCCAGCAGTGAATTGAGTCGGCCAGGGCAAAACATTCAGTACTTC.

This clonotype was seen only a few times. The chain has TRBV20-1 and TRBJ1-2; D is unclear. Germline V gene data show CDR1 as DFQATT and CDR2 as SNEGSKA (reference sequence). Trimming removed 7 bases at V and 1 base at J, with 19 bases between. The CDR3 totals 15 residues. CDR3 loop: CSVILGLNINYGYTF. CDR3 nucleotide sequence: TGCAGTGTGATTCTTGGGCTAAACATTAACTATGGCTACACCTTC.

The chain links TRBV20-1 to TRBJ2-7; TRBD2 aligns across 8 bases. The CDR3 runs 14 residues. Germline-derived CDR1 and CDR2 are DFQATT and SNEGSKA (reference sequence). Trimming removed 5 bases from V and 6 bases from J; junction bases left unmatched: 12. Here the CDR3 DNA reads TGCAGTGCTGGAATAGCGGGGCAGGTTGGCGAGCAGTACTTC. Translated, it gives CSAGIAGQVGEQYF.

The V gene is TRBV18, the J gene TRBJ1-1; 8 bases are a match to TRBD1. The CDR3 has 13 residues. Looked up from germline, CDR1 is KGHSH and CDR2 is LQKENI. The junction had 8 bases not matched to a gene; V was cut back by 3 bases and J by 11 bases. The CDR3 reads CASSPEDREWAFF. In nucleotides, the CDR3 is TGTGCCAGCTCACCTGAGGACAGGGAGTGGGCTTTCTTT.

The chain links TRBV20-1 to TRBJ2-5; no firm D call. This CDR3 is 14 amino acids long. From germline, CDR1 is DFQATT and CDR2 SNEGSKA (reference sequence). Trimming shortened V by 6 bases and J by 2 bases, and 16 bases separated the two germline ends. For the CDR3, the DNA is TGCAGTGCACCCCGGCCGGGCCAGCAAGAGACCCAGTACTTC. Translated: CSAPRPGQQETQYF.

The rearrangement links TRBV7-2 to TRBJ2-2, with D maybe TRBD2 (6 bases). V was cut by 5 bases and J by 3 bases, with 13 bases left in between. The CDR3 runs 15 residues. CDR1 is SGHTA and CDR2 is FQGNSA in the germline V gene. The CDR3 sequence is CASSIPGLHTGELFF. Here the CDR3 DNA reads TGTGCCAGCAGCATTCCGGGACTCCACACCGGGGAGCTGTTTTTT.

This clonotype was found a few times. The chain uses TRBV7-3 and TRBJ2-1; no clear D. From germline, CDR1 is SGHTA and CDR2 FQGTGA. This CDR3 region has 13 residues. The V end was cut by 0 bases, the J end by 8 bases, with 8 bases between. The CDR3 nucleotides are TGTGCCAGCAGCTTAACGGTTGGAGATGAGCAGTTCTTC. Translated, it gives CASSLTVGDEQFF. The whole variable domain, remainder taken from reference TRBV7-3 and TRBJ2-1, is GAGVSQTPSNKVTEKGKYVELRCDPISGHTALYWYRQSLGQGPEFLIYFQGTGAADDSGLPNDRFFAVRPEGSVSTLKIQRTERGDSAVYLCASSLTVGDEQFFGPGTRLTVL.

The V and J genes are TRBV5-1 and TRBJ2-2; D is uncertain. The V gene's germline CDR1 is SGHRS and CDR2 YFSETQ. Between the trimmed V and J ends, which lost 4 bases and 5 bases, there was a span of 9 bases. This CDR3 has 13 amino acids. The CDR3 coding sequence is TGCGCCAGCAGCCCGCCTGGGACCGGGGAGCTGTTTTTT. It codes for CASSPPGTGELFF.

This clonotype was observed a few times. CDR3 coding DNA: TGTGCCAGCAGCCTGAGGACCGGAGGGTTCAACAATGAGCAGTTCTTC. This translates into CASSLRTGGFNNEQFF. The chain is built from TRBV14 and TRBJ2-1, with D possibly TRBD2 on 6 matching bases. Per the germline V gene, CDR1 is SGHDN and CDR2 is FVKESK. This CDR3 comprises 16 residues. Trimming took 4 bases from V and 5 from J, leaving 18 bases between them.